A single TCR beta chain is shown here with its context. The data belong to a study of cytomegalovirus exposure and HLA in healthy donors. The method was immunoSEQ multiplex PCR; TCRdb's version includes in-frame clones alone and lacks a portion of them. The sample includes roughly 330,000 clones, about nine tenths of them seen just once. The CDR3 totals 16 residues. Germline V gives CDR1 MDHEN, CDR2 SYDVKM. Trimming took 3 bases from V and 0 from J, leaving 11 bases between them. This receptor was identified in a woman aged 30 to 39 in good health and CMV-seropositive. Sequences were obtained from PBMCs. This rearrangement joins TRBV28 to TRBJ1-4; D might be TRBD1 (6 bases). The CDR3 spells CASSFYGQPTNEKLFF. The CDR3 coding sequence is TGTGCCAGCAGTTTCTATGGACAGCCAACTAATGAAAAACTGTTTTTT.